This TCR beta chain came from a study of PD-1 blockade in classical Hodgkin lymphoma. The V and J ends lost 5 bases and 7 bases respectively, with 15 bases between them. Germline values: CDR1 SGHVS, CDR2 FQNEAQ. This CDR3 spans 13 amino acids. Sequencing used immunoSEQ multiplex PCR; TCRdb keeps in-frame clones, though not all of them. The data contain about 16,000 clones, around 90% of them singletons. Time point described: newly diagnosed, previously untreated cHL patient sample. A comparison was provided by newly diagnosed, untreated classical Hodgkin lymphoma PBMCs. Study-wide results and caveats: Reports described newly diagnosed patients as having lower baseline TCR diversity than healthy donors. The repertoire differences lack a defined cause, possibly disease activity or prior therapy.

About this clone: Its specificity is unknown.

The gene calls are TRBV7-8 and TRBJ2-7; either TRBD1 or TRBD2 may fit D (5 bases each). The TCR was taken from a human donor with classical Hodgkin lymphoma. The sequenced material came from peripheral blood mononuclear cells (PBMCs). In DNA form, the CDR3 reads TGTGCCAGCAGCCGGAGGCAGGGTGTTGAGCAGTACTTC. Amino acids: CASSRRQGVEQYF.